This T cell receptor beta chain was sequenced during a study of T cell responses to AZD1222 COVID-19 vaccine. Only in-frame clones appear in the TCRdb table, and some are missing; sequencing was by immunoSEQ multiplex PCR. The sample has nearly 35,000 clones, 70% to 80% seen once. General study points: Elevations in Spike-specific TCR breadth and depth followed administration of two AZD1222 doses. Among vaccine-associated CD4 TCRs, coverage spanned spike, with dominance at 160-218 and 743-854. White British people made up most donors, females outnumbered males, and clonal diversity was possibly underestimated.

As concerns this clone: Its antigen is not identified.

Investigators merged groups given second doses at roughly 4 or roughly 12 weeks. Germline CDR1 MGHRA, CDR2 YSYEKL. Losses at the gene ends were 0 bases for V and 7 bases for J; bases not matched to a gene: 8. CDR3 length: 16 amino acids. This sample comprised peripheral blood, obtained 28 days after the second AZD1222 dose. The receptor's source is an adult who received the AZD1222 COVID-19 vaccine. J is TRBJ2-2 and V is TRBV4-1, with 7 bases identical to TRBD2. The CDR3 protein is CASSQDNGRRFGELFF. The CDR3 DNA reads as TGCGCCAGCAGCCAAGATAACGGGAGGAGATTCGGGGAGCTGTTTTTT.